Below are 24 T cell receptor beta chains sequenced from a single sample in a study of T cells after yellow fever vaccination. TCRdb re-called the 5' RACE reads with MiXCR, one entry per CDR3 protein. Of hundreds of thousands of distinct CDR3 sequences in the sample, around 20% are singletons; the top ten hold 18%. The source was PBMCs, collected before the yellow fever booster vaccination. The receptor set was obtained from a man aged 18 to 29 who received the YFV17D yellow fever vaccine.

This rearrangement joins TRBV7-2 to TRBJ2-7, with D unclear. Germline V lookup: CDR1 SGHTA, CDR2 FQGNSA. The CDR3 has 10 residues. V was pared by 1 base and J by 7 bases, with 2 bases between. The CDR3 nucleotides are TGTGCCAGCAGCTTAGTGGAGCAGTACGTC. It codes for CASSLVEQYV.

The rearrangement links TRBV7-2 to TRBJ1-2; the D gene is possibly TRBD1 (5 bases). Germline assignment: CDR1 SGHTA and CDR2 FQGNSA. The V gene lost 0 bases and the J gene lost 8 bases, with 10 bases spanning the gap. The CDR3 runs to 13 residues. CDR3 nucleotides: TGTGCCAGCAGCTTAGCGCAGGGTCAAGGCTACACCTTC. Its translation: CASSLAQGQGYTF.

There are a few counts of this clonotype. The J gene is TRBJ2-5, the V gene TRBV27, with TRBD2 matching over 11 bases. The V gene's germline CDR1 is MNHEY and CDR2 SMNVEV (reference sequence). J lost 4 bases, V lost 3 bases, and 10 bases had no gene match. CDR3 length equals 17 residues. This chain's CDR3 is CASSFHPPSGGLETQYF. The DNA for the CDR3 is TGTGCCAGCAGTTTTCACCCGCCTAGCGGGGGGTTAGAGACCCAGTACTTC.

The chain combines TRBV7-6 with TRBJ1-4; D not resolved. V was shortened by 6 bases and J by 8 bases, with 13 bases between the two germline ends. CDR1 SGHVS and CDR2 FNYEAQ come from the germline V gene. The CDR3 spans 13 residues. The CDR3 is CASREAGVEKLFF. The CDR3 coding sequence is TGTGCCAGCAGAGAGGCTGGTGTGGAAAAACTGTTTTTT. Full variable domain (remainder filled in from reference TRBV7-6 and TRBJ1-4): GAGVSQSPRYKVTKRGQDVALRCDPISGHVSLYWYRQALGQGPEFLTYFNYEAQQDKSGLPNDRFSAERPEGSISTLTIQRTEQRDSAMYRCASREAGVEKLFFGSGTQLSVL.

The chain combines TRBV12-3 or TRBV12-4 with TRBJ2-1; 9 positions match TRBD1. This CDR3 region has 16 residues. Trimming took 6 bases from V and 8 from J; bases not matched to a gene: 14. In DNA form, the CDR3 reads TGTGCCAGCAGCCTCAGACCGGGACAGGGCTTCCATGAGCAGTTCTTC. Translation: CASSLRPGQGFHEQFF.

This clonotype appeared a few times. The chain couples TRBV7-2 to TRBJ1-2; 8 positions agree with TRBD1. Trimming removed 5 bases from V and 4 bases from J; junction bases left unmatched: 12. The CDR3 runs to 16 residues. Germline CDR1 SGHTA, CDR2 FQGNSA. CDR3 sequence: CASSLGDRRLGYGYTF. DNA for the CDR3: TGTGCCAGCAGCCTCGGGGACAGGAGGTTAGGCTATGGCTACACCTTC.

The CDR3 loop is CASSQERAGAQYF. In DNA form, the CDR3 reads TGCGCCAGCAGCCAAGAGCGGGCAGGAGCGCAGTATTTT. The J gene is TRBJ2-3, the V gene TRBV4-3; the D gene is possibly TRBD2 (5 bases). Trimming pared 0 bases from V and 10 bases from J, leaving 11 bases between. The germline gives CDR1 LGHNA, CDR2 YSLEER. This CDR3 has 13 amino acids.

Here the CDR3 reads CATQGWVIDYGYTF. CDR3 bases: TGTGCCACGCAGGGGTGGGTGATTGACTATGGCTACACCTTC. This chain joins TRBV25-1 and TRBJ1-2; the D gene is possibly TRBD1 (6 bases). Germline CDR1 is MGHDK and CDR2 is SYGVNS. Between the trimmed V and J ends, which lost 10 bases and 3 bases, there was a span of 18 bases. The CDR3 runs 14 residues.

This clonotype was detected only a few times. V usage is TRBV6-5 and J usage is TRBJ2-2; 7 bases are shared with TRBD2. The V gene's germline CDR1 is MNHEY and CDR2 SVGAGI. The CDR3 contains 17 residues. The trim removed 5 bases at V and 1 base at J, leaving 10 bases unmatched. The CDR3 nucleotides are TGTGCCAGCAGTGGCCTAGGGGCGGGGGAGAACACCGGGGAGCTGTTTTTT. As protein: CASSGLGAGENTGELFF.

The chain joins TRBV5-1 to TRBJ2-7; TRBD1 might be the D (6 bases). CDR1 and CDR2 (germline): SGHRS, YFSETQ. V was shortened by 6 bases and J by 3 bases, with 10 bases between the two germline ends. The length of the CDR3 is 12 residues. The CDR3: CASTGQFYEQYF. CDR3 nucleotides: TGCGCCAGCACTGGACAGTTCTACGAGCAGTACTTC.

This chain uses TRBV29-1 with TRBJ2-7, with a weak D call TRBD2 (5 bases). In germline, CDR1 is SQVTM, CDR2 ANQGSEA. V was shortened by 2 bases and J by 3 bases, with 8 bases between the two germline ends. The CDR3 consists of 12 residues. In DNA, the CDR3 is TGCAGCGTTGAATTACGGGACTACGAGCAGTACTTC. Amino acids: CSVELRDYEQYF.

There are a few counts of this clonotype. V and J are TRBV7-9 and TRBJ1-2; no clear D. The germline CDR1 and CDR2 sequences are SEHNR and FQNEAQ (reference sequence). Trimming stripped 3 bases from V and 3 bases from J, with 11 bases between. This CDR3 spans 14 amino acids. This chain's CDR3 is CASSLWNRDYGYTF. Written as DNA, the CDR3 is TGTGCCAGCAGCTTGTGGAATAGGGACTATGGCTACACCTTC.

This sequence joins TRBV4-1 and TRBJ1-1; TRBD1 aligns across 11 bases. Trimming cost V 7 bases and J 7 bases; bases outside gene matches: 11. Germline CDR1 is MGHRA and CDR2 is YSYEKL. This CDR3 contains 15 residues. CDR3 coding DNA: TGCGCCAGCAATGGACAGGGGGCGATTCAAGGTGAAGCTTTCTTT. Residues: CASNGQGAIQGEAFF.

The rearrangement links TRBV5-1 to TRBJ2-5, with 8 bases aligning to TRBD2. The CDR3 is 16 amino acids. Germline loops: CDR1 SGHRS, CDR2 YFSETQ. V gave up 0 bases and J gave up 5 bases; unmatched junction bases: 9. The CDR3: CASSLGAGDMRETQYF. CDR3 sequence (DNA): TGCGCCAGCAGCTTGGGAGCGGGGGATATGAGGGAGACCCAGTACTTC.

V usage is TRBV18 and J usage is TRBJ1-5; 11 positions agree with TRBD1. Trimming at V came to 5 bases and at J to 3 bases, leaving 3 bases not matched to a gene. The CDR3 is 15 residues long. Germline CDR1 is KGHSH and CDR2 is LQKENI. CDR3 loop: CASSKDRGLNQPQHF. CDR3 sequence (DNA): TGTGCCAGCTCAAAGGACAGGGGGCTCAATCAGCCCCAGCATTTT.

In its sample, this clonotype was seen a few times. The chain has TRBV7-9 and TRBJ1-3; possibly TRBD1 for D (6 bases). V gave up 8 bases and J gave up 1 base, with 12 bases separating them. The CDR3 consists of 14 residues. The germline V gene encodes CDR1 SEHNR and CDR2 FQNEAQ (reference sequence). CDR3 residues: CASRIGQSGNTIYF. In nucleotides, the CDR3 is TGTGCCAGCCGGATCGGACAGTCTGGAAACACCATATATTTT.

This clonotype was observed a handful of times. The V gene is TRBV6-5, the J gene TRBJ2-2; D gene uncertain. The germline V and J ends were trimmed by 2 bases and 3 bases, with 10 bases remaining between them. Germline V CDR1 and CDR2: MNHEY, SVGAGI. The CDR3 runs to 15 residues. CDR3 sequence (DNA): TGTGCCAGCAGTTACATGGCAGGAGACACCGGGGAGCTGTTTTTT. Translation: CASSYMAGDTGELFF.

CDR3 protein: CASRERGSGNTIYF. As DNA, the CDR3 is TGTGCCAGCAGAGAAAGGGGTTCTGGAAACACCATATATTTT. The rearrangement uses TRBV2 and TRBJ1-3; weak D call: TRBD1 (5 bases). This CDR3 spans 14 amino acids. Trimming cost V 6 bases and J 1 base, with 10 bases left between them. Per germline, CDR1 SNHLY and CDR2 FYNNEI.

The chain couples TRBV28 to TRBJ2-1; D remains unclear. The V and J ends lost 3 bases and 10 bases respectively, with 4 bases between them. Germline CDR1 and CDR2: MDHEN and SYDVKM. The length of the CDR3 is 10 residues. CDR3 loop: CASSFREQFF. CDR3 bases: TGTGCCAGCAGTTTCCGGGAGCAGTTCTTC.

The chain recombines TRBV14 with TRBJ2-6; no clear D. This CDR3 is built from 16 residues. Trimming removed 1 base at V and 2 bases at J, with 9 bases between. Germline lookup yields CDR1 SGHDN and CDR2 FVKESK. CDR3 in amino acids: CASSQVQRTGANVLTF. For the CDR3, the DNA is TGTGCCAGCAGCCAAGTCCAAAGGACTGGGGCCAACGTCCTGACTTTC. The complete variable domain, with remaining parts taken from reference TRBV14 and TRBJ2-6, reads EAGVTQFPSHSVIEKGQTVTLRCDPISGHDNLYWYRRVMGKEIKFLLHFVKESKQDESGMPNNRFLAERTGGTYSTLKVQPAELEDSGVYFCASSQVQRTGANVLTFGAGSRLTVL.

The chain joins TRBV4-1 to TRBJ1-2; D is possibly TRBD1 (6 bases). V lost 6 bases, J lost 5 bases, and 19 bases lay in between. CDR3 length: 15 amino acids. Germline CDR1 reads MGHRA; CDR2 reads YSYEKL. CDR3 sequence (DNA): TGCGCCAGCAGTCCCAGGGTTGGGGGCGGATATGGCTACACCTTC. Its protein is CASSPRVGGGYGYTF.

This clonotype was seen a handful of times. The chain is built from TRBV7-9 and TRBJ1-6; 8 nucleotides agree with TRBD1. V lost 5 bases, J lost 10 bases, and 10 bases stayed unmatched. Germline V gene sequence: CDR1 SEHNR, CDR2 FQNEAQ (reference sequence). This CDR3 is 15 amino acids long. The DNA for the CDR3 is TGTGCCAGCAGCGCTTCACAGGGGGTAGGATCACCCCTCCACTTT. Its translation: CASSASQGVGSPLHF. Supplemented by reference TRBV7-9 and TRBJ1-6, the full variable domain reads DTGVSQNPRHKITKRGQNVTFRCDPISEHNRLYWYRQTLGQGPEFLTYFQNEAQLEKSRLLSDRFSAERPKGSFSTLEIQRTEQGDSAMYLCASSASQGVGSPLHFGNGTRLTVT.

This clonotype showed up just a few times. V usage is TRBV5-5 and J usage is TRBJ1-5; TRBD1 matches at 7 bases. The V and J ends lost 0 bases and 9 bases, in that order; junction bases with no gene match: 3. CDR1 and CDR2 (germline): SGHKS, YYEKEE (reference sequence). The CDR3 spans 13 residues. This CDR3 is CASSLAGGRPQHF. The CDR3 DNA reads TGTGCCAGCAGCTTGGCAGGGGGTAGGCCCCAGCATTTT.

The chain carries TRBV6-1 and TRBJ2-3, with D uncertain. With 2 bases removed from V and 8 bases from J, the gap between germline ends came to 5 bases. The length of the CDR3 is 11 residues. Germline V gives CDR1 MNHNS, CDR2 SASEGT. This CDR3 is CASSERRTQYF. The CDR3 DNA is TGTGCCAGCAGTGAACGCCGTACGCAGTATTTT.